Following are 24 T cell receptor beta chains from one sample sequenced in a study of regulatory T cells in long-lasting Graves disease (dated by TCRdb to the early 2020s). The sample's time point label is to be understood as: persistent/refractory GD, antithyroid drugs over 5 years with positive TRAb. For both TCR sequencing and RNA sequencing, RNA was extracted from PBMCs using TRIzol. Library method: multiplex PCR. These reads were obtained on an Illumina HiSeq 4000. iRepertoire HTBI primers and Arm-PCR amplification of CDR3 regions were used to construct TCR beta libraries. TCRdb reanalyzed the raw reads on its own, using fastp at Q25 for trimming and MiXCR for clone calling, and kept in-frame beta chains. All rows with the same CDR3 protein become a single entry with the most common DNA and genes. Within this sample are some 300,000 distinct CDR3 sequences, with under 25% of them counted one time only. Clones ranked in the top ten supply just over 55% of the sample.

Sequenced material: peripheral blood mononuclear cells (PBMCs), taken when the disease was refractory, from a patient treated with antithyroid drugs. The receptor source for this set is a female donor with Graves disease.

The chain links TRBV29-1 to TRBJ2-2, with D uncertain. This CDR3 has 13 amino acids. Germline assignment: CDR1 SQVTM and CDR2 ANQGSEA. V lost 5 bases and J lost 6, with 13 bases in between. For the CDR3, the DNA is TGCAGCGTTACCCTAACAACTGCCGGGGAGCTGTTTTTT. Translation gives CSVTLTTAGELFF.

The CDR3 region has the DNA TGTGCCAGCAGCTTATGGGGGGCGGGGAACACTGAAGCTTTCTTT. Amino acids: CASSLWGAGNTEAFF. The V gene is TRBV7-2, the J gene TRBJ1-1; tentative D call: TRBD1 (6 bases). V was cut by 2 bases and J by 1 base, with 11 bases left in between. The CDR3 sequence is 15 residues long. Germline V gives CDR1 SGHTA, CDR2 FQGNSA.

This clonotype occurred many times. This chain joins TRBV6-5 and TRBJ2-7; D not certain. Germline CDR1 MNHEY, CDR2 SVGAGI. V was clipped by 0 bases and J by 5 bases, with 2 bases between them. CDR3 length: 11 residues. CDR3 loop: CASSYSDEQYF. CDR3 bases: TGTGCCAGCAGTTACTCGGACGAGCAGTACTTC.

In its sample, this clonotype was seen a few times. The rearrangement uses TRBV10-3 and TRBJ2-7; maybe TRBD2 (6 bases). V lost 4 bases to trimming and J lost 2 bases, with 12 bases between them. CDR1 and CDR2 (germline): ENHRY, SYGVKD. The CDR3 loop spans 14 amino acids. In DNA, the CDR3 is TGTGCCATCAGTGGGGACTCGGGAACCTACGAGCAGTACTTC. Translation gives CAISGDSGTYEQYF.

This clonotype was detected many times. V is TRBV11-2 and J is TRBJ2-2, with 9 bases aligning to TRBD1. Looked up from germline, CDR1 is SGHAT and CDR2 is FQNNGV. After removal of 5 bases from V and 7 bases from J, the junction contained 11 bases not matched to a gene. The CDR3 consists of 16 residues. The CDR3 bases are TGTGCCAGCAGCCCGGGACAGGGTTATGTAGGCGGGGAGCTGTTTTTT. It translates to CASSPGQGYVGGELFF.

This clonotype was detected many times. The CDR3 region is CASSVQREPSHEQYF. In DNA form, the CDR3 reads TGTGCCAGCAGCGTCCAGCGGGAACCCTCGCATGAGCAGTACTTC. This chain links TRBV27 with TRBJ2-7; 7 bases fit TRBD2. The CDR3 has 15 residues. The germline CDR1 and CDR2 sequences are MNHEY and SMNVEV (reference sequence). Germline trimming cut 6 bases from V and 7 bases from J; bases unmatched to any gene: 15.

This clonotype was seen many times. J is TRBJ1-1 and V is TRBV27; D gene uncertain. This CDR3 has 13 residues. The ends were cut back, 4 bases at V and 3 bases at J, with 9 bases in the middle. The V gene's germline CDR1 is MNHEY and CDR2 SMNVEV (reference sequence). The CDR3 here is CASSSLGDTEAFF. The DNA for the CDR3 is TGTGCCAGCAGTTCGCTCGGGGACACTGAAGCTTTCTTT.

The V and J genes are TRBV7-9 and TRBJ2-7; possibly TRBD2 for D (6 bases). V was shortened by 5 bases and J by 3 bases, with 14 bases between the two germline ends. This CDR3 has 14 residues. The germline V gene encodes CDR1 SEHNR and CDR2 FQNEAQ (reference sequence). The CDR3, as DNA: TGTGCCAGCAGCCTGCCGGAGGGGATCTACGAGCAGTACTTC. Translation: CASSLPEGIYEQYF.

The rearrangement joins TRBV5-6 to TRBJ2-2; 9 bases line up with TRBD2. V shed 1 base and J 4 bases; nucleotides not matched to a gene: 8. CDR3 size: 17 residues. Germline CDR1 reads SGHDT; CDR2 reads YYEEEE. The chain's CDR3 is CASSLSRGRAVTGELFF. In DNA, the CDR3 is TGTGCCAGCAGCTTGTCTCGCGGGAGGGCTGTCACCGGGGAGCTGTTTTTT.

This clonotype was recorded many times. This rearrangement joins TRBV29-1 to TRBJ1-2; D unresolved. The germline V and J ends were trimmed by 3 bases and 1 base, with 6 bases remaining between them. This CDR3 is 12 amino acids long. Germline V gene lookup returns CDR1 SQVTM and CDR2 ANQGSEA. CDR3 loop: CSVEDGNYGYTF. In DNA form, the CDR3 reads TGCAGCGTTGAGGATGGTAACTATGGCTACACCTTC.

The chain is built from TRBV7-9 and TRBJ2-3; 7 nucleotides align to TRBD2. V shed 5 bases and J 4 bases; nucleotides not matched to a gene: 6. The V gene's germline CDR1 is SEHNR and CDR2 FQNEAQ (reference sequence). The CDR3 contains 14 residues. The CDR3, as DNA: TGTGCCAGCAGCGACGGGAGGTCCCCAGATACGCAGTATTTT. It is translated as CASSDGRSPDTQYF.

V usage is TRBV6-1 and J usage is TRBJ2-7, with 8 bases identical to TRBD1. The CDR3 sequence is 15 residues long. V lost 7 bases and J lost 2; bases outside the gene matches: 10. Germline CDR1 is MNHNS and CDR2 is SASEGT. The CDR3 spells CASIYRAGGPYEQYF. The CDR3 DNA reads TGTGCCAGCATCTACCGGGCAGGGGGCCCCTACGAGCAGTACTTC.

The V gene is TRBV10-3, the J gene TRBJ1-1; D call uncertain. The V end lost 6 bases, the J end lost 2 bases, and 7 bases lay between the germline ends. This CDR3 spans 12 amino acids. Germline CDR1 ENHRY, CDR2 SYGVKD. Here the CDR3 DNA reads TGTGCCATCAGCGTCCAAAACACTGAAGCTTTCTTT. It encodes CAISVQNTEAFF.

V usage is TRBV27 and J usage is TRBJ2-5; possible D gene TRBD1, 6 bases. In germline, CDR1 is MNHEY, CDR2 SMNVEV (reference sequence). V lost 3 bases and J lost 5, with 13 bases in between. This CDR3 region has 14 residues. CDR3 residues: CASSFQGQRETQYF. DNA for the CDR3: TGTGCCAGCAGTTTCCAGGGGCAACGGGAGACCCAGTACTTC.

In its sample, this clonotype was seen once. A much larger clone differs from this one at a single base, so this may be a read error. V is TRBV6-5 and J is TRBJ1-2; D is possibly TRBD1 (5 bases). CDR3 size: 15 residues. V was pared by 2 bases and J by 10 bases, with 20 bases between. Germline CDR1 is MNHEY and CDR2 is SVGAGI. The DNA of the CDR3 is TGTGCCAGCAGTTACAAGTGGTCGGGGCTGGATGACTACACCTTC. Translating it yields CASSYKWSGLDDYTF.

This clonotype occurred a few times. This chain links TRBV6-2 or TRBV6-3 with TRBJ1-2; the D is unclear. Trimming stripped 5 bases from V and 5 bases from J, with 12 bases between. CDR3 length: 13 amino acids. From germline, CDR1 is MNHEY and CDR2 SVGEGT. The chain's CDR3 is CASSENSEYGYTF. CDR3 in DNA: TGTGCCAGCAGTGAAAACAGCGAATATGGCTACACCTTC.

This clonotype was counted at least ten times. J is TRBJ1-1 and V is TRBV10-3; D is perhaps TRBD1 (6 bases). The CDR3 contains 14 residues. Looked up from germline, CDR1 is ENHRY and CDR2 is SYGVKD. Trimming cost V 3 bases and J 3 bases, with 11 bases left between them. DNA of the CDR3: TGTGCCATCAGTGAAGGGGGTGAGGACACTGAAGCTTTCTTT. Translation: CAISEGGEDTEAFF.

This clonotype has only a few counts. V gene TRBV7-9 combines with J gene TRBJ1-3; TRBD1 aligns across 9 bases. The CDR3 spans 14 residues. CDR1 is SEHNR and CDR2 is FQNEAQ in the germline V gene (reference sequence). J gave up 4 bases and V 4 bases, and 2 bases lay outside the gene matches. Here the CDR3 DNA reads TGTGCCAGCAGCTGGGACAGGGAGGGAAACACCATATATTTT. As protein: CASSWDREGNTIYF.

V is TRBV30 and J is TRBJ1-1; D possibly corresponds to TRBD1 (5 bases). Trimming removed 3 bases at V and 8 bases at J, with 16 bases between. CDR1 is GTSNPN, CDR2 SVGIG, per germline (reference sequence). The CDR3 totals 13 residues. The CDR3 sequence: CAWRETAPTEAFF. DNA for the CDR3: TGTGCCTGGAGAGAGACAGCCCCGACGGAAGCTTTCTTT.

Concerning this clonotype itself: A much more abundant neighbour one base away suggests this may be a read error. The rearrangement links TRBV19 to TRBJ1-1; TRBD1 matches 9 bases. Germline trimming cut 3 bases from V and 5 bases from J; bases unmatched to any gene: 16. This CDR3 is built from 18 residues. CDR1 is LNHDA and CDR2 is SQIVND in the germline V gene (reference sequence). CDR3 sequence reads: CASSIPPYKTGGWTEAFF. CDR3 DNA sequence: TGTGCCAGTAGTATCCCCCCATACAAGACAGGGGGATGGACTGAAGCTTTCTTT.

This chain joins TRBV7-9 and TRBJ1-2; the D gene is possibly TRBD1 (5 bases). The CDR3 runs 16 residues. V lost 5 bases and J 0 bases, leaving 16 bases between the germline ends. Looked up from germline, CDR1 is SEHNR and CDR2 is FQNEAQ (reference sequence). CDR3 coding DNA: TGTGCCAGCAGCCTCCCTGGGGCCCTAGCTAACTATGGCTACACCTTC. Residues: CASSLPGALANYGYTF.

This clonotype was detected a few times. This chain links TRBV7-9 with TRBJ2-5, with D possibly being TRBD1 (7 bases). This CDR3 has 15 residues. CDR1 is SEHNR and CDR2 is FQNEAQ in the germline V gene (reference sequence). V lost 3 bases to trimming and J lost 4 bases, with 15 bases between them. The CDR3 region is CASSFGGGEGETQYF. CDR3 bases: TGTGCCAGCAGCTTTGGAGGGGGCGAGGGAGAGACCCAGTACTTC.

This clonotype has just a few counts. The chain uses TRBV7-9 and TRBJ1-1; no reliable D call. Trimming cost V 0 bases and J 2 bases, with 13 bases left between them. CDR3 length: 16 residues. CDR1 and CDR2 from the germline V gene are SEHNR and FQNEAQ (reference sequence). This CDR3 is CASSLATAWNNTEAFF. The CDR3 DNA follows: TGTGCCAGCAGCTTAGCCACAGCATGGAACAACACTGAAGCTTTCTTT.

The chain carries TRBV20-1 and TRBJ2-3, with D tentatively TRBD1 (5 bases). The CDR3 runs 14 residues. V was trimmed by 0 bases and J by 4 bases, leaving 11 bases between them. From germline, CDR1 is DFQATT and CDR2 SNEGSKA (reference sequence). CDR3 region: CSARDQSRADTQYF. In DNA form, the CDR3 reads TGCAGTGCTAGAGATCAAAGCAGGGCAGATACGCAGTATTTT.